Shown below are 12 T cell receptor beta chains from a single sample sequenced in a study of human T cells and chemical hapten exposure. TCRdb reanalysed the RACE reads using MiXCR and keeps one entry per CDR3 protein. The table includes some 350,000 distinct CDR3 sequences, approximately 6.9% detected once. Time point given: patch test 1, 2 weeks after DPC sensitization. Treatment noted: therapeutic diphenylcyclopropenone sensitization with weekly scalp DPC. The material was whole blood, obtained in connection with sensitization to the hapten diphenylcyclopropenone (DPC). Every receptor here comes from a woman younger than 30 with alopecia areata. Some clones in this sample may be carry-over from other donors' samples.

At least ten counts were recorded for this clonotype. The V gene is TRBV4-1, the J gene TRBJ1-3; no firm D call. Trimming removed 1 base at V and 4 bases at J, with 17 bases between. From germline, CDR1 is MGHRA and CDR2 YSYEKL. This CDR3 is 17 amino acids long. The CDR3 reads CASSQGRGARRGNTIYF. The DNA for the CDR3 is TGCGCCAGCAGCCAAGGGCGGGGAGCCCGGAGAGGAAACACCATATATTTT.

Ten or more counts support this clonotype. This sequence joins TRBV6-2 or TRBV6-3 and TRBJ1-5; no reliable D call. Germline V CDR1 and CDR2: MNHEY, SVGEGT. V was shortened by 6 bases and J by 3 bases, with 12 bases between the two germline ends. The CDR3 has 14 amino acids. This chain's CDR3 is CASRPGQFNQPQHF. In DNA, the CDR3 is TGTGCCAGCAGGCCCGGGCAATTCAATCAGCCCCAGCATTTT.

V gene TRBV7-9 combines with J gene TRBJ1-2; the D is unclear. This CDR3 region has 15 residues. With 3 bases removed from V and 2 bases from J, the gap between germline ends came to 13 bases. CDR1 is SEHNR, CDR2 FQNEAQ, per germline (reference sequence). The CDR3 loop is CASSFFGSANYGYTF. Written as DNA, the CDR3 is TGTGCCAGCAGCTTTTTTGGGTCGGCCAACTATGGCTACACCTTC.

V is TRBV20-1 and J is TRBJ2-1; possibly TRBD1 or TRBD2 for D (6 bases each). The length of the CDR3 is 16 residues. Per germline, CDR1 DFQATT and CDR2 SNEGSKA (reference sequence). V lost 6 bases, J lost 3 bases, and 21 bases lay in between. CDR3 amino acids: CSAAHMTGAFYNEQFF. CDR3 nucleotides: TGCAGTGCCGCCCATATGACGGGGGCCTTCTACAATGAGCAGTTCTTC.

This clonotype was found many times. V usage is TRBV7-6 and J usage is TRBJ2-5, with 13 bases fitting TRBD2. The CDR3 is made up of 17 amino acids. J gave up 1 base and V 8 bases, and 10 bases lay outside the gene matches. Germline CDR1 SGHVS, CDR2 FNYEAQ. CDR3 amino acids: CASRRLGLAGRQETQYF. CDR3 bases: TGTGCCAGCCGACGTTTGGGACTAGCGGGGCGCCAAGAGACCCAGTACTTC.

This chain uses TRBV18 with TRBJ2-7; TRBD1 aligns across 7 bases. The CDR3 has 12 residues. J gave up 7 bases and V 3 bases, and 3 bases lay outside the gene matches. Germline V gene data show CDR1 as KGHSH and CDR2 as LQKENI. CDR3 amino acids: CASSPGQREQYF. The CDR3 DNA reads TGTGCCAGCTCACCGGGACAGAGGGAGCAGTACTTC.

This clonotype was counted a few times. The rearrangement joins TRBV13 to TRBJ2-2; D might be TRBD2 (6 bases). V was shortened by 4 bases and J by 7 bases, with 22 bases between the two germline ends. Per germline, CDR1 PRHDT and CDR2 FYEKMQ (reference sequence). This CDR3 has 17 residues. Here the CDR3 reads CASSSRRVDSAVGELFF. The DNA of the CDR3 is TGTGCCAGCAGCTCTCGGAGGGTTGACAGCGCGGTCGGGGAGCTGTTTTTT.

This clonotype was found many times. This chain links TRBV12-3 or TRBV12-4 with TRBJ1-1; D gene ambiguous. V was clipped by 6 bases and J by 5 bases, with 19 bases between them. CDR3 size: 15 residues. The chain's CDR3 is CASSQGGPPKTEAFF. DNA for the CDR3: TGTGCCAGCAGCCAAGGCGGGCCACCCAAGACTGAAGCTTTCTTT.

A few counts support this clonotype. In nucleotides, the CDR3 is TGCAGTGCTAGAGATCCGGAGACAGGGGAAAGAAACACCATATATTTT. Its translation is CSARDPETGERNTIYF. The gene calls are TRBV20-1 and TRBJ1-3, with 8 bases that match TRBD1. In germline, CDR1 is DFQATT, CDR2 SNEGSKA (reference sequence). V shed 0 bases, J shed 5 bases, and the junction held 9 bases outside the gene matches. This CDR3 spans 16 amino acids.

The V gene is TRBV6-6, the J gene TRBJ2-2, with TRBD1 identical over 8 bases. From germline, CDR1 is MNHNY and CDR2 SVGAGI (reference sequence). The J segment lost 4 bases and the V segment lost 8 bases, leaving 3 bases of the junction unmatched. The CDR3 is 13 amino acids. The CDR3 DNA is TGTGCCAGCGGACAGGGAGCCACCGGGGAGCTGTTTTTT. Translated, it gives CASGQGATGELFF.

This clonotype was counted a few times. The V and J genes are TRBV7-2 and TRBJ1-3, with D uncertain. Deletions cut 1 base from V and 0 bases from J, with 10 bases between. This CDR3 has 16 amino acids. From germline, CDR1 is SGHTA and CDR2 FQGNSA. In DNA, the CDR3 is TGTGCCAGCAGCTTAGGGCTGGCAGGCTCTGGAAACACCATATATTTT. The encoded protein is CASSLGLAGSGNTIYF.

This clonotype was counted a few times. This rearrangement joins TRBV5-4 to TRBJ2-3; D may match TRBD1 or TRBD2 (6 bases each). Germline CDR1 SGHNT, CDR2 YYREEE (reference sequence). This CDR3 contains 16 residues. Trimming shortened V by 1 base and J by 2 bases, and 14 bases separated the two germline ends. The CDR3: CASSLWGAPLTDTQYF. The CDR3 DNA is TGTGCCAGCAGCTTGTGGGGGGCCCCCCTCACAGATACGCAGTATTTT. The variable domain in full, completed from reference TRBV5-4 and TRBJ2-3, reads ETGVTQSPTHLIKTRGQQVTLRCSSQSGHNTVSWYQQALGQGPQFIFQYYREEENGRGNFPPRFSGLQFPNYSSELNVNALELDDSALYLCASSLWGAPLTDTQYFGPGTRLTVL.